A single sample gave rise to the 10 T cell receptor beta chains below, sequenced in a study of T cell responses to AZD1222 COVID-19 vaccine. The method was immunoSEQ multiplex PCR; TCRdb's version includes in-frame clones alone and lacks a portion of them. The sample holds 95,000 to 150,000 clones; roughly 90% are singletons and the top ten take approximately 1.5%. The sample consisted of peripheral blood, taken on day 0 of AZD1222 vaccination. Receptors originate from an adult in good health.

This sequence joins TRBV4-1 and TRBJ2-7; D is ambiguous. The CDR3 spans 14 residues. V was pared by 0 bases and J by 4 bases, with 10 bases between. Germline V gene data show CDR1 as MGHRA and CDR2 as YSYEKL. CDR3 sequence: CASSQEGQSYEQYF. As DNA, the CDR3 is TGCGCCAGCAGCCAAGAAGGGCAGTCTTACGAGCAGTACTTC.

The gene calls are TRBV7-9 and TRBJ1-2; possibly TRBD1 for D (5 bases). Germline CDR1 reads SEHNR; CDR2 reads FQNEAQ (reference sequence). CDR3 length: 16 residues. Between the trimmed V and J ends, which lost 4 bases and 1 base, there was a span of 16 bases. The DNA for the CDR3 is TGTGCCAGCAGCTCCGGGACCCCGACAGATAACTATGGCTACACCTTC. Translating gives CASSSGTPTDNYGYTF.

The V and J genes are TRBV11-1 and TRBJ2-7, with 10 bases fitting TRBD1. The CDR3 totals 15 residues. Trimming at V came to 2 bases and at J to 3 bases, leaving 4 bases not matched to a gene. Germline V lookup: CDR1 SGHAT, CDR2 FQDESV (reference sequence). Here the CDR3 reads CASSLSDRGLYEQYF. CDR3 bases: TGTGCCAGCAGCTTAAGTGACAGGGGGCTCTACGAGCAGTACTTC.

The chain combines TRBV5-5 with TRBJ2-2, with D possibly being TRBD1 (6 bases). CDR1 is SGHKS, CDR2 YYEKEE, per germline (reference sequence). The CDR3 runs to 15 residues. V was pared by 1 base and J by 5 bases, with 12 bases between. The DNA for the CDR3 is TGTGCCAGCAGCTTGTCGCGAGGGGGAACCGGGGAGCTGTTTTTT. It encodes CASSLSRGGTGELFF.

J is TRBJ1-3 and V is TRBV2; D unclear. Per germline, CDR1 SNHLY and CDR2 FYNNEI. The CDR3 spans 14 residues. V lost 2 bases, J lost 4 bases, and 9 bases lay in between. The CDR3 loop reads CASSEMGYGNTIYF. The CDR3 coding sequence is TGTGCCAGCAGTGAAATGGGGTACGGAAACACCATATATTTT.

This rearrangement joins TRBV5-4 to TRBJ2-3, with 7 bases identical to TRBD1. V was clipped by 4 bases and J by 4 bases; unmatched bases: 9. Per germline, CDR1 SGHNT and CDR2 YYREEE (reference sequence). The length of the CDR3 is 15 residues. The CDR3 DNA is TGTGCCAGCAGCGCCCCACAGGGGAACTCAGATACGCAGTATTTT. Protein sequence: CASSAPQGNSDTQYF.

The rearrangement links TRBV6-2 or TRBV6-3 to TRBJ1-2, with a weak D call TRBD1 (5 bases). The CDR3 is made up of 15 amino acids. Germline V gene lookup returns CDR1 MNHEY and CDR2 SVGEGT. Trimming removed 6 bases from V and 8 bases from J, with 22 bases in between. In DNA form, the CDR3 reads TGTGCCAGCAGCTTATCGGTTCTCGGGGGATTCGGCTACACCTTC. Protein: CASSLSVLGGFGYTF.

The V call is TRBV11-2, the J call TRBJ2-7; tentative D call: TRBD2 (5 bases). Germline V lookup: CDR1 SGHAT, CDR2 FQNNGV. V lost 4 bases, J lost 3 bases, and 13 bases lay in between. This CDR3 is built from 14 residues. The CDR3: CASSSLRGNYEQYF. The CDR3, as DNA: TGTGCCAGCAGCTCCCTCCGGGGAAACTACGAGCAGTACTTC.

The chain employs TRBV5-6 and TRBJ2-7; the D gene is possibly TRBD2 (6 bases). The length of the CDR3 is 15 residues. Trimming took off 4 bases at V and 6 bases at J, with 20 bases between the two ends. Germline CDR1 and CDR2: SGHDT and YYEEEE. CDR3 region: CASSGWTMEGGEQYF. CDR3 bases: TGTGCCAGCAGCGGATGGACCATGGAGGGCGGCGAGCAGTACTTC.

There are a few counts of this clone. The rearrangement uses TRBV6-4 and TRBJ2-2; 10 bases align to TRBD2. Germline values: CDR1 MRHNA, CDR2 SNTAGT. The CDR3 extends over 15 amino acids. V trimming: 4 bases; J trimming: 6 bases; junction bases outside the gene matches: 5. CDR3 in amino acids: CASSAGTSAPGELFF. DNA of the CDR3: TGTGCCAGCAGTGCCGGGACTAGCGCCCCCGGGGAGCTGTTTTTT.